The 25 T cell receptor beta chains given below trace back to one sample, sequenced in a study of T-cell reconstitution after alpha-beta-depleted transplantation in children. TCRbeta library preparation incorporated unique molecular identifiers. TCRdb analysed the PCR reads with MiXCR anew, one entry per CDR3 protein. The sample lists around 60,000 distinct CDR3 sequences, less than 55% occurring once. Sample: PBMCs, mostly from graft donor cells, taken 360 days after TCRalphabeta/CD19-depleted stem cell transplant. These receptors were taken from a male patient between 10 and 17 years old who had a stem cell transplant for acute lymphoblastic leukemia, so the T cells may come from the graft donor.

This chain connects TRBV20-1 to TRBJ2-5; weak D call: TRBD1 (6 bases). Germline V lookup: CDR1 DFQATT, CDR2 SNEGSKA (reference sequence). The CDR3 runs to 14 residues. Trimming pared 0 bases from V and 3 bases from J, leaving 11 bases between. CDR3 protein: CSAREGKGEETQYF. The CDR3, as DNA: TGCAGTGCTAGAGAAGGAAAGGGGGAAGAGACCCAGTACTTC.

V usage is TRBV4-2 and J usage is TRBJ2-7; 8 nucleotides line up with TRBD2. Germline V lookup: CDR1 LGHNA, CDR2 YNFKEQ. The CDR3 length is 14 residues. With V trimmed by 4 bases and J by 6 bases, 8 bases remained unmatched. CDR3 residues: CASSRPGLVGEQYF. The CDR3 DNA reads as TGTGCCAGCAGCCGGCCGGGACTAGTAGGCGAGCAGTACTTC.

The gene calls are TRBV12-3 or TRBV12-4 and TRBJ1-5, with D uncertain. V was shortened by 8 bases and J by 7 bases, with 9 bases between the two germline ends. The CDR3 length is 11 residues. The CDR3 region has the DNA TGTGCCAGCGGTTACCTACAGCCCCAGCATTTT. Translation: CASGYLQPQHF.

V is TRBV29-1 and J is TRBJ2-2, with a tentative D call TRBD2 (7 bases). The CDR3 contains 15 residues. The V gene's germline CDR1 is SQVTM and CDR2 ANQGSEA. Trimming stripped 4 bases from V and 2 bases from J, with 14 bases between. The CDR3 DNA is TGCAGCGTTGTCCGGGGGGCAGCTAACACCGGGGAGCTGTTTTTT. Translating gives CSVVRGAANTGELFF.

The rearrangement uses TRBV5-1 and TRBJ2-3; the D call may be TRBD1 or TRBD2 (5 bases each). V shed 1 base and J shed 5 bases, with 11 bases lying between them. Germline V lookup: CDR1 SGHRS, CDR2 YFSETQ. The CDR3 is made up of 14 amino acids. The CDR3 loop is CASSLRGAGDTQYF. The CDR3 DNA is TGCGCCAGCAGCTTGAGAGGGGCTGGAGATACGCAGTATTTT.

The rearrangement joins TRBV5-6 to TRBJ2-1; no clear D. V shed 4 bases and J shed 6 bases, with 11 bases lying between them. CDR3 length: 13 residues. The V gene's germline CDR1 is SGHDT and CDR2 YYEEEE. Here the CDR3 reads CASSGVHGNEQFF. For the CDR3, the DNA is TGTGCCAGCAGCGGGGTGCACGGCAATGAGCAGTTCTTC.

The J gene is TRBJ1-2, the V gene TRBV14, with D tentatively TRBD1 (6 bases). CDR3 length: 14 residues. Trimming stripped 4 bases from V and 0 bases from J, with 9 bases between. Germline-derived CDR1 and CDR2 are SGHDN and FVKESK. The CDR3 loop is CASSPGQSNYGYTF. The DNA for the CDR3 is TGTGCCAGCAGCCCAGGACAGTCTAACTATGGCTACACCTTC.

The chain recombines TRBV7-2 with TRBJ2-5, with 8 bases lining up with TRBD2. V lost 3 bases and J lost 5; bases outside the gene matches: 8. Germline values: CDR1 SGHTA, CDR2 FQGNSA. The CDR3 spans 15 residues. The CDR3 is CASSFQSGGWETQYF. CDR3 DNA sequence: TGTGCCAGCAGCTTCCAGAGCGGGGGCTGGGAGACCCAGTACTTC.

This clonotype was found a few times. The gene calls are TRBV29-1 and TRBJ2-7, with TRBD1 matching over 11 bases. The germline CDR1 and CDR2 sequences are SQVTM and ANQGSEA. After removal of 5 bases from V and 7 bases from J, the junction contained 7 bases not matched to a gene. The CDR3 consists of 13 residues. The CDR3 protein is CSVQGDRGWEQYF. The DNA of the CDR3 is TGCAGCGTTCAAGGGGACAGGGGGTGGGAGCAGTACTTC.

This clonotype was observed once. The rearrangement links TRBV5-6 to TRBJ2-2, with D possibly being TRBD1 (6 bases). The CDR3 is 13 amino acids. Germline CDR1 SGHDT, CDR2 YYEEEE. V was cut by 7 bases and J by 1 base, with 8 bases left in between. The CDR3 sequence is CASGQLNTGELFF. CDR3 in DNA: TGTGCCAGCGGACAGTTGAACACCGGGGAGCTGTTTTTT.

J is TRBJ2-3 and V is TRBV5-8; tentative D call: TRBD1 (6 bases). There are 14 residues in the CDR3. Trimming took off 0 bases at V and 10 bases at J, with 15 bases between the two ends. The V gene's germline CDR1 is SGHTS and CDR2 YDEGEE. The CDR3 protein is CASSLVVGGPSQYF. The CDR3 DNA reads as TGTGCCAGCAGCTTGGTGGTAGGGGGACCGTCGCAGTATTTT.

V usage is TRBV20-1 and J usage is TRBJ2-2; 7 bases align to TRBD2. The CDR3 sequence is 15 residues long. The V and J ends lost 0 bases and 2 bases, in that order; junction bases with no gene match: 3. From germline, CDR1 is DFQATT and CDR2 SNEGSKA (reference sequence). CDR3 coding DNA: TGCAGTGCTAGAGACGGGAGGTTCAACACCGGGGAGCTGTTTTTT. Amino acids: CSARDGRFNTGELFF.

In its sample, this clonotype was seen a few times. V usage is TRBV7-2 and J usage is TRBJ2-5; D unclear. With 2 bases removed from V and 1 base from J, the gap between germline ends came to 2 bases. Germline V gene lookup returns CDR1 SGHTA and CDR2 FQGNSA. This CDR3 has 12 amino acids. The CDR3 protein is CASSLPQETQYF. Written as DNA, the CDR3 is TGTGCCAGCAGCTTACCCCAAGAGACCCAGTACTTC.

V usage is TRBV12-3 or TRBV12-4 and J usage is TRBJ2-2; 8 bases line up with TRBD2. This CDR3 has 17 residues. J was trimmed by 4 bases and V by 2 bases; bases with no gene match: 9. In nucleotides, the CDR3 is TGTGCCAGCAGTTTACCACCGGGACTAGTTAGCACCGGGGAGCTGTTTTTT. Residues: CASSLPPGLVSTGELFF.

This clonotype was seen more than once but under ten times. The V call is TRBV14, the J call TRBJ2-3, with a weak D call TRBD1 (5 bases). Trimming stripped 1 base from V and 2 bases from J, with 10 bases between. Germline CDR1 reads SGHDN; CDR2 reads FVKESK. The CDR3 contains 15 residues. The CDR3, as DNA: TGTGCCAGCAGCCAAGGACAGAGCTACACAGATACGCAGTATTTT. Translating it yields CASSQGQSYTDTQYF.

The J gene is TRBJ2-7, the V gene TRBV7-8; D perhaps matches TRBD1 (5 bases). Between the trimmed V and J ends, which lost 2 bases and 7 bases, there was a span of 15 bases. Germline-derived CDR1 and CDR2 are SGHVS and FQNEAQ. CDR3 size: 14 residues. This CDR3 reads CASSLRQGPGEQYF. CDR3 sequence (DNA): TGTGCCAGCAGCTTAAGGCAGGGCCCCGGGGAGCAGTACTTC.

The V gene is TRBV7-2, the J gene TRBJ2-7; D remains unclear. Deletions cut 5 bases from V and 0 bases from J, with 11 bases between. Germline V CDR1 and CDR2: SGHTA, FQGNSA. The CDR3 consists of 14 residues. As DNA, the CDR3 is TGTGCCAGCAGCCCGTCAAAGGGCTCCTACGAGCAGTACTTC. It encodes CASSPSKGSYEQYF.

Here the CDR3 DNA reads TGTGCCAGCAGCAAAGTAAAGAGTGACAACACCATATATTTT. As protein: CASSKVKSDNTIYF. This chain connects TRBV21-1 to TRBJ1-3. TRBV21-1 corresponds to a pseudogene. The CDR3 covers 14 residues.

DNA for the CDR3: TGTGCCAGCAGTTTCCGGGACAGGGTCTACGAGCAGTACTTC. Translating gives CASSFRDRVYEQYF. The chain is built from TRBV6-5 and TRBJ2-7; 9 bases fit TRBD1. V shed 4 bases, J shed 3 bases, and the junction held 4 bases outside the gene matches. The germline V gene has CDR1 MNHEY and CDR2 SVGAGI. This CDR3 is built from 14 residues.

The chain employs TRBV6-1 and TRBJ2-2; D is uncertain. CDR1 and CDR2 from the germline V gene are MNHNS and SASEGT. This CDR3 comprises 17 residues. With 8 bases removed from V and 0 bases from J, the gap between germline ends came to 19 bases. This chain's CDR3 is CASSPSQFTSNTGELFF. The DNA for the CDR3 is TGTGCCAGCTCCCCCTCACAGTTTACATCGAACACCGGGGAGCTGTTTTTT.

A few counts support this clonotype. V usage is TRBV27 and J usage is TRBJ1-5; D call uncertain. Germline assignment: CDR1 MNHEY and CDR2 SMNVEV (reference sequence). Trimming cost V 7 bases and J 3 bases, with 10 bases left between them. The CDR3 extends over 13 amino acids. Written as DNA, the CDR3 is TGTGCCAGCACCCCTGGGGTCAATCAGCCCCAGCATTTT. It codes for CASTPGVNQPQHF.

The chain joins TRBV4-3 to TRBJ2-5, with D perhaps TRBD2 (5 bases). This CDR3 comprises 16 residues. V lost 0 bases, J lost 2 bases, and 13 bases lay in between. Germline V lookup: CDR1 LGHNA, CDR2 YSLEER. The chain's CDR3 is CASSQDGGYRQETQYF. The CDR3 DNA reads as TGCGCCAGCAGCCAAGATGGAGGATATCGACAAGAGACCCAGTACTTC.

This chain links TRBV28 with TRBJ2-7; D remains unclear. The CDR3 sequence is 12 residues long. Trimming pared 4 bases from V and 4 bases from J, leaving 8 bases between. Per germline, CDR1 MDHEN and CDR2 SYDVKM. CDR3 sequence: CASSSTTYEQYF. The CDR3 DNA sequence: TGTGCCAGCAGTTCCACCACATACGAGCAGTACTTC.

J is TRBJ1-5 and V is TRBV7-2; D possibly corresponds to TRBD1 (5 bases). The germline V gene has CDR1 SGHTA and CDR2 FQGNSA. Trimming took 3 bases from V and 0 from J, leaving 12 bases between them. The CDR3 is made up of 16 amino acids. CDR3 nucleotides: TGTGCCAGCAGCTTCTTTGCAGGGTATAGCAATCAGCCCCAGCATTTT. Residues: CASSFFAGYSNQPQHF.

This clonotype was counted a few times. The chain links TRBV10-3 to TRBJ2-7; possibly TRBD1 for D (6 bases). V was trimmed by 6 bases and J by 5 bases, leaving 11 bases between them. Germline assignment: CDR1 ENHRY and CDR2 SYGVKD. The CDR3 extends over 12 amino acids. The CDR3 region is CAIRRAGDEQYF. Written as DNA, the CDR3 is TGTGCCATCAGGAGAGCAGGGGACGAGCAGTACTTC.